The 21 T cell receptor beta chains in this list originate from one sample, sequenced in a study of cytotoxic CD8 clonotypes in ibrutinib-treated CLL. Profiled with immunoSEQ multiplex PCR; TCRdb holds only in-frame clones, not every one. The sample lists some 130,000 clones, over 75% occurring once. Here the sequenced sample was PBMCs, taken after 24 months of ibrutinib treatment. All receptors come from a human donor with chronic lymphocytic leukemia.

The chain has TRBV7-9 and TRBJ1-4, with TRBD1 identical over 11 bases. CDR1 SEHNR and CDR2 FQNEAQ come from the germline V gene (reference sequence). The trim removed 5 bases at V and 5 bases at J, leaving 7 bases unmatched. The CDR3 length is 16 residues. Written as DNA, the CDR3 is TGTGCCAGCAGCCGCGGGACAGGGGGAACAAATGAAAAACTGTTTTTT. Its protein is CASSRGTGGTNEKLFF.

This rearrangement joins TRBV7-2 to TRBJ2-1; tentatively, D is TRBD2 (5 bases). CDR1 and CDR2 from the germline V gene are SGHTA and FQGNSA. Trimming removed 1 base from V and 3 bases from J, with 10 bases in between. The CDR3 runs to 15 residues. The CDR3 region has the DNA TGTGCCAGCAGCTTAGACGCTAGCTTCTACAATGAGCAGTTCTTC. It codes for CASSLDASFYNEQFF.

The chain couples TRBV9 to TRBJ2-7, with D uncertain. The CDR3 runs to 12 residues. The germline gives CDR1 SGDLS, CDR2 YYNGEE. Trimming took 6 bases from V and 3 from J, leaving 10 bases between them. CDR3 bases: TGTGCCAGCAACCCTGACGGCTACGAGCAGTACTTC. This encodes CASNPDGYEQYF.

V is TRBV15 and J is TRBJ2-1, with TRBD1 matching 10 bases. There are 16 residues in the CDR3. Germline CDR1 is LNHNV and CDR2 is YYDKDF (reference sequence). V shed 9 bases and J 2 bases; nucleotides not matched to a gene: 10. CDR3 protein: CATLRDGQGAYNEQFF. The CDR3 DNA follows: TGTGCCACTCTGCGAGACGGACAGGGGGCCTACAATGAGCAGTTCTTC. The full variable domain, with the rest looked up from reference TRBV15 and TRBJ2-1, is DAMVIQNPRYQVTQFGKPVTLSCSQTLNHNVMYWYQQKSSQAPKLLFHYYDKDFNNEADTPDNFQSRRPNTSFCFLDIRSPGLGDTAMYLCATLRDGQGAYNEQFFGPGTRLTVL.

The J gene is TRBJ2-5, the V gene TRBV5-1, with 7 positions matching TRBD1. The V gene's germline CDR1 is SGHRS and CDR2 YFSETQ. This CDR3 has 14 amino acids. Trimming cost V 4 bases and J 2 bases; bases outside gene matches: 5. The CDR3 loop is CASSPWDSQETQYF. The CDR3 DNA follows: TGCGCCAGCAGCCCTTGGGACAGTCAAGAGACCCAGTACTTC.

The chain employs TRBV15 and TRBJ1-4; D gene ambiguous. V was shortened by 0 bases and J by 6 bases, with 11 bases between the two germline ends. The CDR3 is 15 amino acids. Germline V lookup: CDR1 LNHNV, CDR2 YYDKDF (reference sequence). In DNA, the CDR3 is TGTGCCACCAGCAGAGATCGGGCTGGAGATGAAAAACTGTTTTTT. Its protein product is CATSRDRAGDEKLFF.

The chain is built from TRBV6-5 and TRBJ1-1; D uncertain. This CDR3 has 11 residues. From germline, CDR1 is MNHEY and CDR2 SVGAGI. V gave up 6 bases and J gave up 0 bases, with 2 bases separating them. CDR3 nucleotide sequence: TGTGCCAGCAGACTGAACACTGAAGCTTTCTTT. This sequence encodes CASRLNTEAFF.

DNA for the CDR3: TGTGCCAGCATGGAGTCCGCCTCTGGGGCCAACGTCCTGACTTTC. Amino acids: CASMESASGANVLTF. The J gene is TRBJ2-6, the V gene TRBV6-1; D remains unclear. In germline, CDR1 is MNHNS, CDR2 SASEGT. The V gene lost 7 bases and the J gene lost 0 bases, with 10 bases spanning the gap. The CDR3 contains 15 residues.

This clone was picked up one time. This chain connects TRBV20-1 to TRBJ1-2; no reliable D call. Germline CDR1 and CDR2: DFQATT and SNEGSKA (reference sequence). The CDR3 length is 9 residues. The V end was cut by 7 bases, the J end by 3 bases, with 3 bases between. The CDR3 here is CSEDYGYTF. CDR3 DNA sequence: TGCAGTGAAGACTATGGCTACACCTTC.

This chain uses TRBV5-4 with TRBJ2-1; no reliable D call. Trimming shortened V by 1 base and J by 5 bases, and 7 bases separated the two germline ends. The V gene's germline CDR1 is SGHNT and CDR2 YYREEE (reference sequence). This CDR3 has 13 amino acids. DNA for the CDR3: TGTGCCAGCAGCTTGCGGGTGAACAATGAGCAGTTCTTC. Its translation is CASSLRVNNEQFF.

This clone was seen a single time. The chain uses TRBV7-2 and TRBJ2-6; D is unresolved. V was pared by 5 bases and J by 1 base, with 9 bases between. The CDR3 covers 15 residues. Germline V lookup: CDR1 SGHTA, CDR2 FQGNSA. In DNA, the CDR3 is TGTGCCAGCAGCCCAACGCGGTCTGGGGCCAACGTCCTGACTTTC. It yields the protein CASSPTRSGANVLTF. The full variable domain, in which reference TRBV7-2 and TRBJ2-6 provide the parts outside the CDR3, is GAGVSQSPSNKVTEKGKDVELRCDPISGHTALYWYRQSLGQGLEFLIYFQGNSAPDKSGLPSDRFSAERTGGSVSTLTIQRTQQEDSAVYLCASSPTRSGANVLTFGAGSRLTVL.

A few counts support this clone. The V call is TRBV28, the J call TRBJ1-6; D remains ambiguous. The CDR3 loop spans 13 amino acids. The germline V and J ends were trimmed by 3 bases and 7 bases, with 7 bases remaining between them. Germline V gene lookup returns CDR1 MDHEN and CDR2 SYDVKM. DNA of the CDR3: TGTGCCAGCAGTTTTTTTGGGAATTCACCCCTCCACTTT. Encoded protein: CASSFFGNSPLHF. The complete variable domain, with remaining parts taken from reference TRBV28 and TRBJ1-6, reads DVKVTQSSRYLVKRTGEKVFLECVQDMDHENMFWYRQDPGLGLRLIYFSYDVKMKEKGDIPEGYSVSREKKERFSLILESASTNQTSMYLCASSFFGNSPLHFGNGTRLTVT.

CDR3 loop: CASSPPNGLYEQYF. The DNA of the CDR3 is TGTGCCAGCAGTCCCCCCAACGGACTATACGAGCAGTACTTC. The chain uses TRBV25-1 and TRBJ2-7, with a weak D call TRBD2 (6 bases). CDR1 is MGHDK and CDR2 is SYGVNS in the germline V gene. CDR3 length equals 14 residues. V was pared by 5 bases and J by 4 bases, with 15 bases between.

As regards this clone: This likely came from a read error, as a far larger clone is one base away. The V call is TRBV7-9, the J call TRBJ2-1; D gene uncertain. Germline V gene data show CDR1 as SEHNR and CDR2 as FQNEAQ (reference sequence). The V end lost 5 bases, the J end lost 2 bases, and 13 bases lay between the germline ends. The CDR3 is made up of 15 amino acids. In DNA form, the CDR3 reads TGTGCCAGCAGCCAAGATCAGACCCCCTACAATGAGCAGTTCTTC. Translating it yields CASSQDQTPYNEQFF.

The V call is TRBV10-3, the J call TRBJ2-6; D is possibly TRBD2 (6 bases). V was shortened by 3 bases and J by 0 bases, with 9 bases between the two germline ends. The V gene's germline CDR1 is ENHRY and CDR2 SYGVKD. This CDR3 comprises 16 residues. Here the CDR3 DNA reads TGTGCCATCAGTGAAGCGGGCCTCTCTGGGGCCAACGTCCTGACTTTC. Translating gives CAISEAGLSGANVLTF.

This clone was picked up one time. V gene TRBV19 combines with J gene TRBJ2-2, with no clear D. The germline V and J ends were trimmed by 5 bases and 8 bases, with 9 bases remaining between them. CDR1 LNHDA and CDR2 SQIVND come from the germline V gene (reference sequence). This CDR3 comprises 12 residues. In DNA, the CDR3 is TGTGCCAGTAGTCCCCACCGGGGGGAGCTGTTTTTT. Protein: CASSPHRGELFF.

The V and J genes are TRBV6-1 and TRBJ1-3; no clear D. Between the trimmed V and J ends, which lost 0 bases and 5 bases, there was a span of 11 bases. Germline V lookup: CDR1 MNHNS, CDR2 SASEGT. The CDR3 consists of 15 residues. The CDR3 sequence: CASSEAKGLRNTIYF. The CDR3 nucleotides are TGTGCCAGCAGTGAAGCGAAGGGCCTTCGAAACACCATATATTTT.

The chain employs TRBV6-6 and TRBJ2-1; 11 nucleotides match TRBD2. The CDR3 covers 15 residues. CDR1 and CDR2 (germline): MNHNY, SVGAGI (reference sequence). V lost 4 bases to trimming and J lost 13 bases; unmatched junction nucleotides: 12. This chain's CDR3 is CASSLVAGGLVYQFF. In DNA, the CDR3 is TGTGCCAGCAGTTTGGTAGCGGGAGGGCTGGTTTACCAGTTCTTC.

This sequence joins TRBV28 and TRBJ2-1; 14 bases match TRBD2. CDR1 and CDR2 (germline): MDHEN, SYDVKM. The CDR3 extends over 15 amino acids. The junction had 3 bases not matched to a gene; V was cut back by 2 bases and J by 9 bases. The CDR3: CASSLGTSGRPEQFF. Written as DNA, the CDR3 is TGTGCCAGCAGTTTAGGGACTAGCGGGAGACCTGAGCAGTTCTTC.

CDR3 residues: CASSARVGTQYF. As DNA, the CDR3 is TGTGCCAGCAGCGCCCGAGTGGGTACCCAGTACTTC. This chain connects TRBV7-2 to TRBJ2-5; D is unresolved. V lost 5 bases and J 8 bases, leaving 12 bases between the germline ends. The CDR3 is 12 residues long. CDR1 is SGHTA, CDR2 FQGNSA, per germline.

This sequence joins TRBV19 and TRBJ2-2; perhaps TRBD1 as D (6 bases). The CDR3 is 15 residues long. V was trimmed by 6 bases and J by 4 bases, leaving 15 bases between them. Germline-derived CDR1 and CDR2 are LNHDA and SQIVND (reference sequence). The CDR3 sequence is CASRRQVLGTGELFF. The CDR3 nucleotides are TGTGCCAGTAGGAGACAGGTACTCGGCACCGGGGAGCTGTTTTTT.